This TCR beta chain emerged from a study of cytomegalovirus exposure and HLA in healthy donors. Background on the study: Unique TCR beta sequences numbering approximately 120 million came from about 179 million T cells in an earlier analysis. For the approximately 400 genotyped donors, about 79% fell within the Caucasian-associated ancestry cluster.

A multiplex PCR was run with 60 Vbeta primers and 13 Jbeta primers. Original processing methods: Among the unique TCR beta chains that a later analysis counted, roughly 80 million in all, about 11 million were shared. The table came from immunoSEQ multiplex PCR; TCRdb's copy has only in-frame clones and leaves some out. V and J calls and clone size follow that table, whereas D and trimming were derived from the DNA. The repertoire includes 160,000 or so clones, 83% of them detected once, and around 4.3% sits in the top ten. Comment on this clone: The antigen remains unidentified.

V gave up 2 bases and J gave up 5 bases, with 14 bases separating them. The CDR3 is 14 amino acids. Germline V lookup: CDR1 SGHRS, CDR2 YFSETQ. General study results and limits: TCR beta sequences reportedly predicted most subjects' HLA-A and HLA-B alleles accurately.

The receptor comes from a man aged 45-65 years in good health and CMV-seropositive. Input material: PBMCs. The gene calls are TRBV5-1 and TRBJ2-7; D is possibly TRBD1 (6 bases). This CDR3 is CASSLQAGVHEQYF. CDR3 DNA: TGCGCCAGCAGCTTACAAGCAGGGGTCCACGAGCAGTACTTC.